This passage covers 12 T cell receptor beta chains from one sample sequenced in a study of T cell responses to AZD1222 COVID-19 vaccine. Libraries were prepared by immunoSEQ multiplex PCR; TCRdb keeps only in-frame clonotypes and omits some of them. The repertoire holds about 160,000 clones, roughly 88% seen once, with more than 4% in the top ten. Sequencing was performed on peripheral blood, taken 28 days after the second AZD1222 dose. These receptors originate from an adult who received the AZD1222 COVID-19 vaccine.

The chain combines TRBV2 with TRBJ2-1; the D call may be TRBD1 or TRBD2 (5 bases each). Germline V gene lookup returns CDR1 SNHLY and CDR2 FYNNEI. CDR3 size: 15 residues. Trimming removed 3 bases from V and 0 bases from J, with 9 bases in between. The CDR3, as DNA: TGTGCCAGCAGTGACAGGGAGAGCTCCTACAATGAGCAGTTCTTC. Translated, it gives CASSDRESSYNEQFF.

The chain combines TRBV10-1 with TRBJ1-5, with D uncertain. This CDR3 has 13 amino acids. CDR1 is WNHNN, CDR2 SYGVQD, per germline (reference sequence). V lost 0 bases and J 8 bases, leaving 8 bases between the germline ends. The CDR3: CASSESYGEPQHF. The CDR3, as DNA: TGCGCCAGCAGTGAGTCGTATGGGGAGCCCCAGCATTTT.

The chain links TRBV2 to TRBJ2-1; TRBD2 matches at 10 bases. Per germline, CDR1 SNHLY and CDR2 FYNNEI. V was clipped by 9 bases and J by 4 bases; unmatched bases: 12. The CDR3 extends over 16 amino acids. In DNA form, the CDR3 reads TGTGCCAGTCACAAAGGAGGTAGCGGGGGGTACAATGAGCAGTTCTTC. Amino acid sequence: CASHKGGSGGYNEQFF.

Worth noting for this clone: This specimen includes other DNA sequences encoding the same CDR3. V is TRBV5-1 and J is TRBJ1-3; D gene ambiguous. The CDR3 spans 14 residues. Germline loops: CDR1 SGHRS, CDR2 YFSETQ. Trimming removed 4 bases at V and 1 base at J, with 9 bases between. The CDR3 loop reads CASSPDTSGNTIYF. CDR3 bases: TGCGCCAGCAGCCCCGACACGTCTGGAAACACCATATATTTT.

The chain carries TRBV5-6 and TRBJ1-1; D is unclear. This CDR3 is 14 amino acids long. V dropped 4 bases and J dropped 1 base, with 11 bases sitting between them. Germline CDR1 and CDR2: SGHDT and YYEEEE. CDR3 DNA sequence: TGTGCCAGCAGCCTACCATACCCGAACACTGAAGCTTTCTTT. It codes for CASSLPYPNTEAFF.

This chain links TRBV18 with TRBJ2-7, with D perhaps being TRBD1 or TRBD2 (5 bases each). Germline loops: CDR1 KGHSH, CDR2 LQKENI. The CDR3 runs to 15 residues. Trimming pared 2 bases from V and 4 bases from J, leaving 15 bases between. For the CDR3, the DNA is TGTGCCAGCTCACCATCTACGGGGCGTCAATACGAGCAGTACTTC. It codes for CASSPSTGRQYEQYF.

In this sample, this clone turned up once. The chain recombines TRBV5-1 with TRBJ1-6, with D unresolved. CDR3 length: 14 residues. The ends were cut back, 0 bases at V and 7 bases at J, with 8 bases in the middle. Germline V gene lookup returns CDR1 SGHRS and CDR2 YFSETQ. The CDR3 loop is CASSLVVKNSPLHF. The CDR3 nucleotides are TGCGCCAGCAGCTTGGTGGTCAAGAATTCACCCCTCCACTTT.

V is TRBV7-9 and J is TRBJ1-5; 10 bases line up with TRBD1. This CDR3 is built from 14 residues. Germline values: CDR1 SEHNR, CDR2 FQNEAQ (reference sequence). With V trimmed by 5 bases and J by 4 bases, 2 bases remained unmatched. This CDR3 is CASSLDRGNQPQHF. The CDR3 region has the DNA TGTGCCAGCAGCCTGGACAGGGGGAATCAGCCCCAGCATTTT.

V is TRBV12-5 and J is TRBJ1-1, with TRBD1 as a possible D gene (5 bases). Per the germline V gene, CDR1 is LGHNT and CDR2 is FRNRAP. With 5 bases removed from V and 9 bases from J, the gap between germline ends came to 13 bases. The CDR3 has 12 residues. The CDR3 sequence is CASGPGGDQAFF. The CDR3 bases are TGTGCTAGTGGTCCCGGGGGGGATCAAGCTTTCTTT.

The chain carries TRBV13 and TRBJ2-2; 11 nucleotides match TRBD2. With 5 bases clipped from V and 1 base from J, the junction kept 6 bases outside the gene matches. The CDR3 extends over 17 amino acids. Germline CDR1 PRHDT, CDR2 FYEKMQ (reference sequence). The CDR3 nucleotides are TGTGCCAGCAGCCTACTAGCGGGGGCCCTGAACACCGGGGAGCTGTTTTTT. It is translated as CASSLLAGALNTGELFF.

The chain employs TRBV10-3 and TRBJ1-2; unclear D gene. From germline, CDR1 is ENHRY and CDR2 SYGVKD. The CDR3 is made up of 13 amino acids. Trimming removed 6 bases from V and 3 bases from J, with 11 bases in between. CDR3 sequence: CAIRRDTYYGYTF. Here the CDR3 DNA reads TGTGCCATCAGAAGAGACACCTACTATGGCTACACCTTC.

The genes are TRBV18 and TRBJ1-1; D might be TRBD1 (5 bases). Germline-derived CDR1 and CDR2 are KGHSH and LQKENI. V was clipped by 3 bases and J by 5 bases, with 22 bases between them. This CDR3 is built from 17 residues. Written as DNA, the CDR3 is TGTGCCAGCTCACCGGGGCGCGGACGGCTAGTTAGTACTGAAGCTTTCTTT. Its translation: CASSPGRGRLVSTEAFF.